This T cell receptor beta chain was documented in a study of CD8 T cells in ankylosing spondylitis (dated 2017 in TCRdb). Regarding the complete study: To find TCR variants linked to disease, the study profiled T cell receptor beta repertoires in ankylosing spondylitis patients and healthy donors. The whole study cohort included over a hundred healthy donors and around 24 ankylosing spondylitis patients. Samples of peripheral blood were taken, and for ankylosing spondylitis patients, synovial fluid was collected as well. Study-wide findings and limitations: Blood from ankylosing spondylitis patients appeared to be characterized by a TCR beta motif composed of about eight highly homologous amino acid variants. The disease-linked clones showed a CD8+ phenotype and occurred at relatively low frequencies in peripheral blood. According to the report, matched synovial fluid samples from ankylosing spondylitis patients were significantly enriched for the disease-linked clones. Some TCR beta motif variants had previously been reported in synovial fluid and blood of reactive arthritis patients, which suggested common disease-initiation mechanisms.

The V end gives up 1 base and the J end 0 bases, leaving 3 bases in the junction not matched to a gene. The CDR3 measures 15 amino acids from cysteine to phenylalanine. CDR3 DNA only is kept here, 45 bases in frame from base 1. The germline V gene (reference sequence) sets CDR1 to LGHDT and CDR2 to YNNKEL. Instrument on record: Illumina HiSeq 2500. Quantitative 5'-RACE with molecular barcodes was used to prepare TCR beta libraries. As for the original processing: A new computational method based on a probabilistic model of VDJ rearrangement was used to identify disease-linked TCR variants. In TCRdb, the public reads were trimmed at Q25 with fastp and aligned with MiXCR, with productive beta chains retained. Every distinct CDR3 protein forms one entry, paired with its most common genes and DNA. The V and J calls, along with clone size, are taken from TCRdb and not from the paper's own processing. The sample yields 150,000 to 200,000 distinct CDR3 sequences; approximately 10% were counted once. The ten most abundant clones make up 25% to 35% of the sample.

This clonotype was recorded many times. It lacks a known antigen. No much larger clonotype is one base removed from it; base qualities were not supplied. The rearrangement combines TRBV3-1 with TRBJ2-7; 7 central bases correspond to TRBD2. The sequenced sample was blood, either unsorted or a sorted T cell fraction (not recorded which). This clonotype was obtained from a male donor with ankylosing spondylitis or in good health (not recorded which). The DNA reads as follows: TGTGCCAGCAGCCAAGCCGGGGGGAGCTCCTACGAGCAGTACTTC. It specifies CASSQAGGSSYEQYF.